These 28 T cell receptor beta chains share one sample of origin, sequenced in a study of blood T cell repertoires in COVID-19. Assay used: immunoSEQ multiplex PCR; TCRdb lists only in-frame clones, some missing. The top ten clones hold roughly 4% of a sample with about 260,000 clones, 88% of them seen once. The sample consisted of peripheral blood. Every receptor here comes from a man aged 55 to 70 who had recovered from COVID-19.

The chain employs TRBV6-5 and TRBJ2-1, with 9 bases matching TRBD1. The CDR3 has 16 residues. Germline CDR1 MNHEY, CDR2 SVGAGI. Trimming removed 4 bases from V and 7 bases from J; junction bases left unmatched: 11. CDR3 amino acids: CASSSSTGGPRNEQFF. CDR3 nucleotides: TGTGCCAGCAGTTCGTCTACAGGGGGCCCCCGGAATGAGCAGTTCTTC.

This clone was picked up a small number of times. The chain couples TRBV1 to TRBJ2-2; TRBD2, the table's D call, was not compared with the DNA. TRBV1 is a pseudogene. This CDR3 has 19 residues. Written as DNA, the CDR3 is TGCACCAGCAGCCCATACCTGCGGACTAGCGGGGGGACGGTCGGGGAGCTGTTTTTT. Translated: CTSSPYLRTSGGTVGELFF.

J is TRBJ2-2 and V is TRBV6-2 or TRBV6-3, with a tentative D call TRBD1 (5 bases). Germline values: CDR1 MNHEY, CDR2 SVGEGT. V was clipped by 2 bases and J by 8 bases, with 9 bases between them. The length of the CDR3 is 13 residues. The CDR3 DNA is TGTGCCAGCAGTTACGATGGGGCGGGGGAGCTGTTTTTT. Residues: CASSYDGAGELFF.

This clone has a single count. Mismatch with germline at one junction end may stem from a read error. V and J are TRBV6-5 and TRBJ2-1; 8 nucleotides align to TRBD1. Germline loops: CDR1 MNHEY, CDR2 SVGAGI. The CDR3 is 15 residues long. CDR3: CACSRDRSSYNEQFF. The CDR3 coding sequence is TGTGCCTGCAGCCGGGACAGGTCGTCCTACAATGAGCAGTTCTTC.

The chain links TRBV10-3 to TRBJ1-4; D gene unclear. In germline, CDR1 is ENHRY, CDR2 SYGVKD. Trimming took 2 bases from V and 8 from J, leaving 6 bases between them. The CDR3 has 12 amino acids. The CDR3, as DNA: TGTGCCATCAGTGAGACAGAAGAAAAACTGTTTTTT. The encoded protein is CAISETEEKLFF.

The chain joins TRBV27 to TRBJ1-2; D remains ambiguous. V lost 3 bases to trimming and J lost 5 bases, with 10 bases between them. This CDR3 has 13 residues. Germline-derived CDR1 and CDR2 are MNHEY and SMNVEV (reference sequence). The chain's CDR3 is CASSFGGWYGYTF. DNA for the CDR3: TGTGCCAGCAGTTTTGGAGGTTGGTATGGCTACACCTTC.

About this clone itself: One junction end does not reproduce the germline sequence, and a read error may be involved. The CDR3 DNA sequence: TGCGCCAGCAGATTGGAGCCGAGACAAGGCACTGAAGCTTTCTTT. Its translation is CASRLEPRQGTEAFF. This chain joins TRBV5-1 and TRBJ1-1, with D unclear. CDR1 and CDR2 (germline): SGHRS, YFSETQ. This CDR3 has 15 amino acids.

Only one count was recorded for this clone. The chain recombines TRBV11-2 with TRBJ2-2, with a possible D match to TRBD1 (6 bases). Germline CDR1 is SGHAT and CDR2 is FQNNGV. Deletions cut 8 bases from V and 4 bases from J, with 14 bases between. CDR3 length: 14 residues. The CDR3 sequence is CASGGQSPTGELFF. The CDR3 nucleotides are TGTGCCAGCGGGGGACAATCACCCACCGGGGAGCTGTTTTTT.

The chain carries TRBV9 and TRBJ1-2, with TRBD1 matching over 11 bases. The CDR3 consists of 13 residues. CDR1 and CDR2 (germline): SGDLS, YYNGEE. V shed 3 bases and J 7 bases; nucleotides not matched to a gene: 2. The CDR3 region is CASSGTGGSGYTF. CDR3 in DNA: TGTGCCAGCAGCGGGACAGGGGGCTCTGGCTACACCTTC.

The chain couples TRBV9 to TRBJ1-6; D gene ambiguous. Trimming stripped 4 bases from V and 6 bases from J, with 11 bases between. The CDR3 runs to 14 residues. CDR1 and CDR2 (germline): SGDLS, YYNGEE. CDR3 sequence: CASSPRFSNSPLHF. The DNA for the CDR3 is TGTGCCAGCAGCCCCCGGTTTTCTAATTCACCCCTCCACTTT.

This chain uses TRBV7-3 with TRBJ1-2; D remains unclear. Germline V gene lookup returns CDR1 SGHTA and CDR2 FQGTGA. V lost 1 base and J lost 8, with 14 bases in between. CDR3 size: 14 residues. The CDR3 coding sequence is TGTGCCAGCAGCTTAAACAGAAATACTGGGGGCTACACCTTC. It yields the protein CASSLNRNTGGYTF. The entire variable domain, with the rest obtained from reference TRBV7-3 and TRBJ1-2, is as follows: GAGVSQTPSNKVTEKGKYVELRCDPISGHTALYWYRQSLGQGPEFLIYFQGTGAADDSGLPNDRFFAVRPEGSVSTLKIQRTERGDSAVYLCASSLNRNTGGYTFGSGTRLTVV.

The chain has TRBV5-1 and TRBJ2-1; no firm D call. The CDR3 is 13 amino acids. Germline loops: CDR1 SGHRS, CDR2 YFSETQ. V was shortened by 2 bases and J by 5 bases, with 8 bases between the two germline ends. Here the CDR3 DNA reads TGCGCCAGCAGCTTTCGGCAGGACAATGAGCAGTTCTTC. Amino acid sequence: CASSFRQDNEQFF.

This rearrangement joins TRBV6-2 or TRBV6-3 to TRBJ1-1; possibly TRBD1 for D (6 bases). From germline, CDR1 is MNHEY and CDR2 SVGEGT. Trimming pared 3 bases from V and 7 bases from J, leaving 9 bases between. This CDR3 is built from 12 residues. CDR3 region: CASSYRGGEAFF. The CDR3 DNA reads TGTGCCAGCAGTTATAGGGGGGGTGAAGCTTTCTTT.

This clone appeared a single time. The chain joins TRBV4-2 to TRBJ2-3, with a weak D call TRBD1 (6 bases). V was cut by 0 bases and J by 0 bases, with 7 bases left in between. Germline V lookup: CDR1 LGHNA, CDR2 YNFKEQ. The CDR3 runs to 15 residues. The CDR3, as DNA: TGTGCCAGCAGCCAAGACAGGGGCAGCACAGATACGCAGTATTTT. Translating it yields CASSQDRGSTDTQYF.

J is TRBJ1-2 and V is TRBV6-6; maybe TRBD1 (5 bases). With 3 bases removed from V and 9 bases from J, the gap between germline ends came to 14 bases. The CDR3 has 13 residues. Per the germline V gene, CDR1 is MNHNY and CDR2 is SVGAGI (reference sequence). Here the CDR3 reads CASSYGDFQSYTF. The CDR3 DNA reads TGTGCCAGCAGTTATGGGGACTTCCAGAGCTACACCTTC.

This clone was picked up a small number of times. The rearrangement uses TRBV27 and TRBJ1-4; 8 bases fit TRBD1. This CDR3 comprises 16 residues. The V gene end was trimmed by 3 bases and the J gene end by 0 bases; junction bases not matched to a gene: 3. CDR1 MNHEY and CDR2 SMNVEV come from the germline V gene (reference sequence). The CDR3 nucleotides read TGTGCCAGCAGTTTTTACAGGGGGTCAACTAATGAAAAACTGTTTTTT. It yields the protein CASSFYRGSTNEKLFF.

The V call is TRBV28, the J call TRBJ2-4; TRBD2 is a possible D gene (7 bases). This CDR3 contains 16 residues. V lost 6 bases and J lost 7, with 22 bases in between. Germline assignment: CDR1 MDHEN and CDR2 SYDVKM. The CDR3 DNA reads TGTGCCAGCAGAGGGGGGCGGGGGCGCACATCGAACATTCAGTACTTC. Residues: CASRGGRGRTSNIQYF. Looking up the rest from reference TRBV28 and TRBJ2-4 gives the full variable domain: DVKVTQSSRYLVKRTGEKVFLECVQDMDHENMFWYRQDPGLGLRLIYFSYDVKMKEKGDIPEGYSVSREKKERFSLILESASTNQTSMYLCASRGGRGRTSNIQYFGAGTRLSVL.

The chain carries TRBV19 and TRBJ1-6; D is unclear. Germline V lookup: CDR1 LNHDA, CDR2 SQIVND (reference sequence). The CDR3 length is 15 residues. V was trimmed by 3 bases and J by 3 bases, leaving 9 bases between them. CDR3 sequence reads: CASSIEGFYNSPLHF. The CDR3 nucleotides read TGTGCCAGTAGTATTGAGGGTTTCTATAATTCACCCCTCCACTTT. Supplemented by reference TRBV19 and TRBJ1-6, the full variable domain reads DGGITQSPKYLFRKEGQNVTLSCEQNLNHDAMYWYRQDPGQGLRLIYYSQIVNDFQKGDIAEGYSVSREKKESFPLTVTSAQKNPTAFYLCASSIEGFYNSPLHFGNGTRLTVT.

This chain links TRBV9 with TRBJ1-1, with 9 bases that match TRBD1. Germline V lookup: CDR1 SGDLS, CDR2 YYNGEE. The CDR3 contains 15 residues. The junction had 7 bases not matched to a gene; V was cut back by 3 bases and J by 4 bases. The CDR3 protein is CASSERTGGVTEAFF. The CDR3 nucleotides read TGTGCCAGCAGCGAACGAACAGGGGGCGTCACTGAAGCTTTCTTT.

The gene calls are TRBV15 and TRBJ2-7; perhaps TRBD1 as D (6 bases). V was clipped by 1 base and J by 2 bases, with 9 bases between them. This CDR3 spans 14 amino acids. Germline assignment: CDR1 LNHNV and CDR2 YYDKDF (reference sequence). The chain's CDR3 is CATSRGRGTYEQYF. CDR3 DNA: TGTGCCACCAGCAGAGGAAGGGGGACCTACGAGCAGTACTTC.

The rearrangement links TRBV19 to TRBJ1-1; D possibly corresponds to TRBD1 (5 bases). Germline values: CDR1 LNHDA, CDR2 SQIVND (reference sequence). This CDR3 spans 15 amino acids. V lost 4 bases and J 5 bases, leaving 17 bases between the germline ends. This CDR3 is CASSNQGLVRTEAFF. CDR3 sequence (DNA): TGTGCCAGTAGTAATCAGGGCCTTGTTCGGACTGAAGCTTTCTTT.

The J gene is TRBJ1-1, the V gene TRBV18, with 7 bases matching TRBD1. This CDR3 is built from 15 residues. CDR1 and CDR2 (germline): KGHSH, LQKENI. V lost 4 bases and J lost 2; bases outside the gene matches: 7. The CDR3 nucleotides read TGTGCCAGCTCACGTTCTACAGGGGCTAACACTGAAGCTTTCTTT. Translating gives CASSRSTGANTEAFF.

This clone was seen at least ten times. The chain carries TRBV5-1 and TRBJ1-2; 7 bases are shared with TRBD1. Losses at the gene ends were 4 bases for V and 8 bases for J; bases not matched to a gene: 11. The germline V gene has CDR1 SGHRS and CDR2 YFSETQ. CDR3 length: 14 residues. In nucleotides, the CDR3 is TGCGCCAGCAGCGCGAATCAGGGGGTAAGCGGCTACACCTTC. Translation: CASSANQGVSGYTF. The variable domain in full, completed from reference TRBV5-1 and TRBJ1-2, reads KAGVTQTPRYLIKTRGQQVTLSCSPISGHRSVSWYQQTPGQGLQFLFEYFSETQRNKGNFPGRFSGRQFSNSRSEMNVSTLELGDSALYLCASSANQGVSGYTFGSGTRLTVV.

The V and J genes are TRBV9 and TRBJ2-2, with 10 bases matching TRBD1. Germline CDR1 is SGDLS and CDR2 is YYNGEE. The CDR3 extends over 15 amino acids. Trimming removed 2 bases from V and 5 bases from J; junction bases left unmatched: 3. DNA of the CDR3: TGTGCCAGCAGCGTCCGACAGGGGGCGACCGGGGAGCTGTTTTTT. Amino acids: CASSVRQGATGELFF.

The genes are TRBV5-1 and TRBJ2-7, with no clear D. The germline gives CDR1 SGHRS, CDR2 YFSETQ. The CDR3 is made up of 15 amino acids. The V gene lost 0 bases and the J gene lost 2 bases, with 12 bases spanning the gap. CDR3 sequence reads: CASSLVAATPYEQYF. The DNA for the CDR3 is TGCGCCAGCAGCTTGGTTGCGGCCACCCCCTACGAGCAGTACTTC.

J is TRBJ1-6 and V is TRBV6-5, with D possibly being TRBD1 (6 bases). The length of the CDR3 is 13 residues. CDR1 is MNHEY, CDR2 SVGAGI, per germline. V gave up 6 bases and J gave up 7 bases, with 10 bases separating them. The CDR3 loop reads CASRDSPNSPLHF. CDR3 nucleotides: TGTGCCAGCAGGGACAGCCCAAATTCACCCCTCCACTTT.

This chain connects TRBV15 to TRBJ2-7, with 12 bases lining up with TRBD2. With V trimmed by 1 base and J by 3 bases, 13 bases remained unmatched. CDR1 is LNHNV and CDR2 is YYDKDF in the germline V gene (reference sequence). The CDR3 extends over 19 amino acids. The CDR3 DNA is TGTGCCACCAGCAGAGCGACTAGCGGGGGCCGCCACTACGTCTACGAGCAGTACTTC. Translation: CATSRATSGGRHYVYEQYF. Looking up the rest from reference TRBV15 and TRBJ2-7 gives the full variable domain: DAMVIQNPRYQVTQFGKPVTLSCSQTLNHNVMYWYQQKSSQAPKLLFHYYDKDFNNEADTPDNFQSRRPNTSFCFLDIRSPGLGDTAMYLCATSRATSGGRHYVYEQYFGPGTRLTVT.

The J gene is TRBJ2-5, the V gene TRBV27, with 7 nucleotides matching TRBD2. The V gene end was trimmed by 3 bases and the J gene end by 1 base; junction bases not matched to a gene: 2. Germline V gene lookup returns CDR1 MNHEY and CDR2 SMNVEV (reference sequence). The CDR3 has 14 amino acids. The CDR3: CASSFGRAQETQYF. The CDR3, as DNA: TGTGCCAGCAGTTTTGGGAGGGCCCAAGAGACCCAGTACTTC.